This T cell receptor beta chain is drawn from a study of T cells in Graves' hyperthyroidism and ophthalmopathy (dated by TCRdb to between 2018 and 2021). Regarding the study in general: Peripheral blood was collected at initial diagnosis, before any treatment. Thyroid tissue and blood T-cell repertoires from roughly six Graves' hyperthyroidism patients were also compared in the study. TCR Vbeta CDR3 sequencing of approximately 140 peripheral blood samples (roughly 43 ophthalmopathy, about 74 hyperthyroidism and around 17 progressor patients) is reported in the paper. TCR V-J signatures able to tell the groups apart were searched for in a discovery cohort of some 100 patients, of whom approximately 40 had Graves' ophthalmopathy and roughly 58 had stable Graves' hyperthyroidism. For training and testing, the 100 or so patients in the discovery cohort were randomly divided in a 7:3 ratio. After sampling, hyperthyroidism patients received methimazole starting at 30 mg daily, and ophthalmopathy patients received high-dose intravenous methylprednisolone. Prospective prediction of ophthalmopathy was tested in an independent validation cohort consisting of fewer than 20 hyperthyroidism patients and more than 15 patients who later progressed to ophthalmopathy. Study-wide findings and limitations: In validation, the model predicted progression to ophthalmopathy a median of roughly 6.1 months before onset, with roughly 71% sensitivity and nearly 75% specificity. In cross-validation, a model built on a 13 V-J signature told ophthalmopathy apart from stable hyperthyroidism with under 90% sensitivity and about 81% specificity, and in testing the same model reached 80%/75%. Most expanded thyroid clonotypes (frequency above 0.001) were also detected in blood, suggesting blood repertoires may reflect thyroid immune responses. No statistical method was used to set the sample size in advance, and investigators knew the group allocation.

Graves' hyperthyroidism was defined as stable when no progression to ophthalmopathy occurred over 18 months of follow-up. Hyperthyroidism patients were newly diagnosed, with disease duration under 2 months, and aged 18 to 65 years. Patients with uncontrolled infections, other autoimmune diseases, pregnancy or lactation were excluded. Diagnoses were based on clinical symptoms, serum thyroxine and TRAb, thyroid ultrasound and orbital computed tomography. Ficoll-Paque density gradient centrifugation was used to isolate PBMCs from approximately 11 ml of fresh peripheral blood. Total RNA was extracted using Trizol reagent, and RNA quality was assessed on an Agilent 2100 Bioanalyzer. The TCR beta CDR3 regions were amplified from RNA transcripts. The TCR CDR3 was subjected to a first round of RT-PCR using the HTBI primer set and the Qiagen OneStep RT-PCR kit. Libraries were constructed in a second round of multiplex PCR, after which size selection and purification were performed. The libraries were sequenced on an Illumina HiSeq2000 using paired-end 100 bp reads. In the authors' own workflow: SOAPnuke was used to process the raw data, with reads discarded if the reads contained adapters or uncalled bases, had a mean Phred below 15, or lacked an exact constant-primer or identifier match. High-quality paired reads were merged with COPE v1.2.5, and unique nucleotide sequences were defined as clonotypes. Clonotypes were aligned to IMGT TRBV, TRBD and TRBJ reference segments using MiTCR v1.1. The analysis included only V-J combinations with a frequency above 0.0001, which together covered around 99% of the repertoires. The TCS score was defined as F50 (clonal expansion) divided by E x V (chaos), with BLOSUM62-based TCRdist calculated between CDR3 peptides within each V-J. Welch's t-statistics and random forest reduced 450 to 600 V-J features to 13, which were used in a naive Bayes classifier (R e1071). TCRdb reprocessed the public reads (quality trimming at Q25 with fastp, clone calling with MiXCR) and kept in-frame beta chains. Each entry merges the rows of one CDR3 protein and shows their most common DNA and genes. TCRdb's processing, not the study's, gives the V and J calls here. The sample table lists approximately 640,000 distinct CDR3 sequences, 17% of them with a count of one. The top ten clonotypes cover about a sixth of the sample.

On this clonotype: This receptor's antigen is unknown. Per-base qualities were not stored, and no clone one base away is much larger.

The specimen sequenced was blood. This receptor was obtained from a man between 50 and 59 years old with Graves' hyperthyroidism.

The CDR3 region has the sequence CASKLSGSVCEQFF. At the DNA level, the sequence is TGTGCCAGCAAACTTAGCGGGAGTGTCTGTGAGCAGTTCTTC. The sequence is built from TRBV6-1 and TRBJ2-1; 9 central bases correspond to TRBD2. Germline trimming amounts to 7 bases on V and 9 bases on J, with 10 as the count of junction bases outside the gene matches. The CDR3, from cysteine to phenylalanine, totals 14 residues. The DNA shown is the 42-base CDR3, in frame from base 1. Via the germline V gene, CDR1 is MNHNS and CDR2 SASEGT.